The 15 T cell receptor beta chains below all came from one sample that was sequenced in a study of CD8 T cells in Susac syndrome. After extraction with the RNeasy kit, roughly 0.5 to 1 ug of the RNA was reverse transcribed using random hexamers. TCRdb reprocessed the immunoSEQ multiplex PCR reads via MiXCR and lists one record per CDR3 protein. The table shows 100,000 to 150,000 distinct CDR3 sequences, with around 92% occurring only once. The source material was CD4+ T cells from PBMCs. Receptors were obtained from a human donor with multiple sclerosis.

The rearrangement uses TRBV28 and TRBJ1-1; D may be TRBD1 (6 bases). The V gene lost 5 bases and the J gene lost 8 bases, with 18 bases spanning the gap. The CDR3 consists of 14 residues. CDR1 MDHEN and CDR2 SYDVKM come from the germline V gene. The CDR3 nucleotides are TGTGCCAGCAGTATTCTACAGGGCAGGCTAGAAGCTTTCTTT. Translation gives CASSILQGRLEAFF.

V and J are TRBV12-3 or TRBV12-4 and TRBJ2-5, with 7 bases that match TRBD2. There are 13 residues in the CDR3. The trim removed 6 bases at V and 7 bases at J, leaving 8 bases unmatched. As DNA, the CDR3 is TGTGCCAGCAGGGTGACTAGCAGCGCGACCCAGTACTTC. It specifies CASRVTSSATQYF.

This rearrangement joins TRBV4-1 to TRBJ1-1; D unresolved. This CDR3 spans 14 amino acids. With 6 bases removed from V and 1 base from J, the gap between germline ends came to 12 bases. Per the germline V gene, CDR1 is MGHRA and CDR2 is YSYEKL. CDR3 sequence reads: CASRNRASNTEAFF. CDR3 coding DNA: TGCGCCAGCAGAAACCGGGCGTCGAACACTGAAGCTTTCTTT.

This chain links TRBV18 with TRBJ1-2, with D perhaps TRBD1 (6 bases). In germline, CDR1 is KGHSH, CDR2 LQKENI. The V end lost 2 bases, the J end lost 6 bases, and 19 bases lay between the germline ends. This CDR3 is built from 16 residues. This chain's CDR3 is CASSPLVPSGVDGYTF. The CDR3 DNA reads TGTGCCAGCTCACCATTGGTTCCCTCAGGGGTCGATGGCTACACCTTC.

The chain uses TRBV7-9 and TRBJ2-1; the D gene is possibly TRBD2 (6 bases). The CDR3 is made up of 12 amino acids. Germline CDR1 is SEHNR and CDR2 is FQNEAQ (reference sequence). V was clipped by 1 base and J by 10 bases, with 8 bases between them. In nucleotides, the CDR3 is TGTGCCAGCAGCTTAGAAGGGAGGGAGCAGTTCTTC. Translation gives CASSLEGREQFF.

This chain uses TRBV5-1 with TRBJ2-3; perhaps TRBD1 as D (5 bases). Per the germline V gene, CDR1 is SGHRS and CDR2 is YFSETQ. This CDR3 is 12 amino acids long. V dropped 3 bases and J dropped 5 bases, with 7 bases sitting between them. CDR3 loop: CASSSQGDTQYF. The CDR3, as DNA: TGCGCCAGCAGCTCCCAGGGAGATACGCAGTATTTT.

The CDR3 sequence: CASSMGHDLSGQYF. Here the CDR3 DNA reads TGTGCCAGTAGCATGGGACACGACCTCTCAGGGCAGTACTTC. This chain uses TRBV19 with TRBJ2-7; weak D call: TRBD1 (6 bases). From germline, CDR1 is LNHDA and CDR2 SQIVND (reference sequence). The V and J ends lost 6 bases and 9 bases respectively, with 21 bases between them. The CDR3 is 14 residues long.

The rearrangement uses TRBV3-1 and TRBJ1-2, with 7 bases matching TRBD1. CDR3 length equals 14 residues. Germline V gene sequence: CDR1 LGHDT, CDR2 YNNKEL (reference sequence). V shed 7 bases, J shed 3 bases, and the junction held 8 bases outside the gene matches. The CDR3 loop reads CASNSEGAHYGYTF. Here the CDR3 DNA reads TGTGCCAGCAACTCAGAGGGGGCCCACTATGGCTACACCTTC.

The rearrangement links TRBV2 to TRBJ1-2; D might be TRBD1 (6 bases). CDR1 and CDR2 (germline): SNHLY, FYNNEI. The CDR3 is 13 amino acids. V gave up 4 bases and J gave up 4 bases, with 10 bases separating them. CDR3 in DNA: TGTGCCAGCAGTGGGGGGCGGAGCTATGGCTACACCTTC. Translation: CASSGGRSYGYTF.

The chain combines TRBV29-1 with TRBJ2-1; 7 nucleotides match TRBD2. CDR3 length: 14 amino acids. J lost 4 bases, V lost 3 bases, and 6 bases had no gene match. Germline loops: CDR1 SQVTM, CDR2 ANQGSEA. The CDR3 loop reads CSVEMSLAYNEQFF. Here the CDR3 DNA reads TGCAGCGTTGAGATGTCACTAGCGTACAATGAGCAGTTCTTC.

This chain uses TRBV20-1 with TRBJ1-5, with 8 bases lining up with TRBD1. V lost 6 bases and J lost 9; bases outside the gene matches: 10. The CDR3 is 13 residues long. Germline loops: CDR1 DFQATT, CDR2 SNEGSKA (reference sequence). In DNA, the CDR3 is TGCAGTGCCGCGACGGGACAGGACCGGCCCCAGCATTTT. Encoded protein: CSAATGQDRPQHF.

This clonotype has a single count. This chain uses TRBV29-1 with TRBJ1-1; perhaps TRBD1 as D (5 bases). Per the germline V gene, CDR1 is SQVTM and CDR2 is ANQGSEA. V lost 4 bases, J lost 5 bases, and 17 bases lay in between. The CDR3 spans 14 residues. CDR3 bases: TGCAGCGTTGTGGGGCAGGTTCTTGAGACTGAAGCTTTCTTT. Its translation is CSVVGQVLETEAFF.

This chain links TRBV28 with TRBJ1-2, with 9 bases identical to TRBD1. CDR3 length: 15 residues. V was clipped by 1 base and J by 6 bases; unmatched bases: 6. Germline CDR1 reads MDHEN; CDR2 reads SYDVKM. CDR3: CASSLFEQGADGYTF. The CDR3, as DNA: TGTGCCAGCAGTTTATTTGAACAGGGGGCGGATGGCTACACCTTC.

The chain links TRBV11-3 to TRBJ2-4; D assignment may be TRBD1 or TRBD2 (5 bases each). CDR3 size: 15 residues. The V gene lost 4 bases and the J gene lost 7 bases, with 17 bases spanning the gap. Germline CDR1 SGHNT, CDR2 YENEEA. CDR3 DNA sequence: TGTGCCAGCAGCTACGCCCGGGACGCGGGCAACATTCAGTACTTC. It translates to CASSYARDAGNIQYF.

The V gene is TRBV9, the J gene TRBJ1-1; a possible D gene is TRBD1 (5 bases). Germline V gene lookup returns CDR1 SGDLS and CDR2 YYNGEE. The CDR3 is 13 residues long. Trimming took 0 bases from V and 6 from J, leaving 9 bases between them. The CDR3 sequence is CASSVEGRSEAFF. CDR3 DNA: TGTGCCAGCAGCGTAGAGGGGCGGTCTGAAGCTTTCTTT.